Below, 8 T cell receptor beta chains from the same sample are listed, as sequenced in a study of siplizumab effects on memory and regulatory T cells. Only in-frame clones appear in the TCRdb table, and some are missing; sequencing was by immunoSEQ multiplex PCR. The data show 95,000 to 130,000 clones, with roughly 94% seen just once and 1.5% to 2% held by the top ten. The sample was non-Treg CD4+ T cells sorted from blood. All receptors derive from a human donor in good health.

In its sample, this clone was seen once. The chain combines TRBV2 with TRBJ1-2; D is unclear. CDR1 is SNHLY and CDR2 is FYNNEI in the germline V gene. The CDR3 contains 14 residues. V lost 10 bases and J lost 4, with 19 bases in between. The CDR3 DNA reads TGTGCCACCACCCCCGAGGAGGGTACCTATGGCTACACCTTC. Protein sequence: CATTPEEGTYGYTF.

The rearrangement uses TRBV11-2 and TRBJ2-7; maybe TRBD1 (6 bases). Germline CDR1 is SGHAT and CDR2 is FQNNGV. CDR3 length: 14 residues. Trimming took off 8 bases at V and 9 bases at J, with 23 bases between the two ends. CDR3 DNA: TGTGCCAGCGGTCCAGGGACAAGGATGCTTAGGCAGTACTTC. Translation gives CASGPGTRMLRQYF.

The V gene is TRBV5-6, the J gene TRBJ2-7; no definite D call. CDR1 is SGHDT, CDR2 YYEEEE, per germline. Trimming removed 1 base from V and 4 bases from J, with 15 bases in between. The CDR3 spans 15 residues. As DNA, the CDR3 is TGTGCCAGCAGCTTGTCGTCTAGTATTTTTTACGAGCAGTACTTC. Its protein is CASSLSSSIFYEQYF.

This chain uses TRBV25-1 with TRBJ2-7; TRBD1 is a possible D gene (5 bases). Germline assignment: CDR1 MGHDK and CDR2 SYGVNS. V was trimmed by 2 bases and J by 3 bases, leaving 11 bases between them. The CDR3 covers 14 residues. CDR3 sequence reads: CASSEGLQGYEQYF. DNA of the CDR3: TGTGCCAGCAGTGAAGGCCTTCAGGGCTACGAGCAGTACTTC.

This chain connects TRBV9 to TRBJ1-2; TRBD1 agrees at 7 bases. The CDR3 consists of 16 residues. Germline assignment: CDR1 SGDLS and CDR2 YYNGEE. Trimming cost V 4 bases and J 0 bases; bases outside gene matches: 9. Here the CDR3 reads CASSHGQVQTNYGYTF. Here the CDR3 DNA reads TGTGCCAGCAGCCACGGACAGGTACAGACTAACTATGGCTACACCTTC.

The chain couples TRBV5-4 to TRBJ2-3, with 9 bases identical to TRBD2. The trim removed 1 base at V and 5 bases at J, leaving 5 bases unmatched. CDR3 length equals 15 residues. From germline, CDR1 is SGHNT and CDR2 YYREEE (reference sequence). CDR3 nucleotides: TGTGCCAGCAGCTTGAAGCTAGCGGGGTTAGATACGCAGTATTTT. Protein: CASSLKLAGLDTQYF.

V gene TRBV2 combines with J gene TRBJ1-6, with 9 bases aligning to TRBD1. This CDR3 region has 15 residues. Looked up from germline, CDR1 is SNHLY and CDR2 is FYNNEI. Unmatched junction bases numbered 8, after V lost 4 bases and J lost 10 bases. This CDR3 reads CASSVGQGLESPLHF. CDR3 DNA sequence: TGTGCCAGCAGTGTCGGACAGGGGCTAGAATCACCCCTCCACTTT.

The chain joins TRBV7-8 to TRBJ2-1; possible D gene TRBD1, 5 bases. Germline CDR1 and CDR2: SGHVS and FQNEAQ. Trimming removed 0 bases at V and 0 bases at J, with 9 bases between. This CDR3 has 16 amino acids. CDR3: CASSLAGRNSYNEQFF. The DNA of the CDR3 is TGTGCCAGCAGCTTAGCGGGGCGGAACTCCTACAATGAGCAGTTCTTC.